This T cell receptor beta chain comes out of a study of blood T cell repertoires in COVID-19. Across the whole study: Spain, Italy and the United States supplied samples that represented acute and convalescent COVID-19. The cDNA or gDNA used as material had been derived from T cells, B-cell-depleted T cells, or PBMCs.

Per germline, CDR1 ENHRY and CDR2 SYGVKD. CDR3 length: 14 residues. Trimming cost V 6 bases and J 8 bases; bases outside gene matches: 7. Per the study methods: The assay estimated nucleated cells by amplifying reference gene primers. Produced via immunoSEQ multiplex PCR; TCRdb's table is partial and in-frame only. V, J and clone size are those of that table, while D and trimming were read from the DNA. The data hold under 80,000 clones, with about 90% observed a single time. Sequencing was done on a sample of peripheral blood. The chain recombines TRBV10-3 with TRBJ1-4; 9 positions match TRBD1. This sequence was found in a human donor in a cohort sampled during active COVID-19. CDR3 in DNA: TGTGCCATCAGCCCTGGACAGGGGAAGGAAAAACTGTTTTTT. This sequence encodes CAISPGQGKEKLFF.